Following are 21 T cell receptor beta chains from one sample sequenced in a study of T-cell reconstitution after alpha-beta-depleted transplantation in children (TCRdb year 2016). Library generation was performed with PCR. TCRdb lists the instrument as Illumina HiSeq 2500. TCR library preparation used molecular barcoding, with unique molecular identifiers applied to normalize quantification of the TCRbeta repertoire. TCRdb trimmed the raw reads at Q25, called clones with MiXCR and kept productive beta chains. Entries that share a CDR3 protein sequence are merged under the most common genes and DNA. For this sample the table gives roughly 610,000 distinct CDR3 sequences, of which roughly 10% were detected only once. 4% to 5% of the sample belongs to the ten largest clones. This material consisted of PBMCs from the stem cell graft donor, taken from the stem cell graft. These TCRs come from a human donor who donated a stem cell graft to a child with acute myeloid leukemia.

This chain connects TRBV7-9 to TRBJ2-1; 8 bases map to TRBD2. V dropped 5 bases and J dropped 6; count of bases not matched to a gene: 15. CDR1 and CDR2 (germline): SEHNR, FQNEAQ (reference sequence). The CDR3 has 17 residues. In DNA form, the CDR3 reads TGTGCCAGCAGCCCGATGGGACTAGGACGTGCCATCAATGAGCAGTTCTTC. Translated: CASSPMGLGRAINEQFF.

The V gene is TRBV12-3 or TRBV12-4, the J gene TRBJ2-5, with TRBD2 matching 14 bases. CDR3 length: 16 residues. The J segment lost 5 bases and the V segment lost 4 bases, leaving 6 bases of the junction unmatched. CDR3: CASSSPGTSGSETQYF. DNA for the CDR3: TGTGCCAGCAGTTCTCCCGGGACTAGCGGGAGTGAGACCCAGTACTTC.

This clonotype appeared a few times. V gene TRBV29-1 combines with J gene TRBJ1-2; 9 positions agree with TRBD1. V was pared by 2 bases and J by 1 base, with 5 bases of the junction left unmatched. CDR1 is SQVTM and CDR2 is ANQGSEA in the germline V gene. The CDR3 is 15 amino acids. This chain's CDR3 is CSVEKGTGFNYGYTF. The CDR3 bases are TGCAGCGTTGAAAAGGGGACAGGGTTTAACTATGGCTACACCTTC.

This clonotype was seen more than once but under ten times. This chain connects TRBV27 to TRBJ2-7, with D perhaps assigned TRBD1 or TRBD2 (6 bases each). The germline gives CDR1 MNHEY, CDR2 SMNVEV (reference sequence). This CDR3 region has 14 residues. V lost 3 bases to trimming and J lost 5 bases, with 14 bases between them. The CDR3 DNA follows: TGTGCCAGCAGTTTTGGGGGGCCCCCCAACGAGCAGTACTTC. It translates to CASSFGGPPNEQYF.

The chain couples TRBV30 to TRBJ1-2; D is ambiguous. CDR1 is GTSNPN and CDR2 is SVGIG in the germline V gene (reference sequence). With 4 bases removed from V and 0 bases from J, the gap between germline ends came to 21 bases. The CDR3 is 17 residues long. DNA of the CDR3: TGTGCCTGGAAATCGGGGAACACGAATTTTCCTAACTATGGCTACACCTTC. Amino acid sequence: CAWKSGNTNFPNYGYTF.

V is TRBV12-3 or TRBV12-4 and J is TRBJ1-6, with 7 bases fitting TRBD1. The junction had 6 bases not matched to a gene; V was cut back by 3 bases and J by 7 bases. This CDR3 has 15 amino acids. Here the CDR3 reads CASSFARGANSPLHF. CDR3 sequence (DNA): TGTGCCAGCAGTTTCGCCAGGGGGGCAAATTCACCCCTCCACTTT.

This rearrangement joins TRBV11-2 to TRBJ2-1, with no clear D. Germline assignment: CDR1 SGHAT and CDR2 FQNNGV. The CDR3 is 13 amino acids. Trimming left V 1 base short and J 10 bases short, with 11 bases between. Here the CDR3 reads CASSLGIDGEQFF. The DNA of the CDR3 is TGTGCCAGCAGCTTAGGGATAGACGGGGAGCAGTTCTTC.

This clonotype showed up just a few times. The genes are TRBV27 and TRBJ1-4; TRBD1 might be the D (5 bases). V was shortened by 6 bases and J by 8 bases, with 19 bases between the two germline ends. The CDR3 totals 15 residues. Germline loops: CDR1 MNHEY, CDR2 SMNVEV (reference sequence). The CDR3 DNA reads TGTGCCAGCAGGCAATCGGGACTCCTGGCGGAAAAACTGTTTTTT. It specifies CASRQSGLLAEKLFF.

This clonotype was seen ten or more times. CDR3 nucleotides: TGTGCCACCAGTGACCCCGGAAGCGGGGTTAACACCGGGGAGCTGTTTTTT. It encodes CATSDPGSGVNTGELFF. This chain links TRBV24-1 with TRBJ2-2; 7 bases fit TRBD2. Germline loops: CDR1 KGHDR, CDR2 SFDVKD. With 4 bases clipped from V and 2 bases from J, the junction kept 9 bases outside the gene matches. The CDR3 is 17 amino acids.

The gene calls are TRBV29-1 and TRBJ2-7; TRBD1 matches 7 bases. Germline lookup yields CDR1 SQVTM and CDR2 ANQGSEA. CDR3 length: 13 residues. V lost 3 bases, J lost 5 bases, and 7 bases stayed unmatched. CDR3 DNA sequence: TGCAGCGTTGAGAGACAGGGTACCCACGAGCAGTACTTC. Its translation is CSVERQGTHEQYF.

Notes on this clonotype: The junction differs from germline at one of its ends, possibly a read error. The rearrangement links TRBV7-2 to TRBJ1-3; D unclear. The germline V gene encodes CDR1 SGHTA and CDR2 FQGNSA. The CDR3 sequence is 15 residues long. The CDR3 DNA follows: TGTGCCAGCACCTTAAAGGGTTCGGGTGGAAACACCATATATTTT. It translates to CASTLKGSGGNTIYF.

This chain joins TRBV12-3 or TRBV12-4 and TRBJ2-7, with D unresolved. This CDR3 has 16 amino acids. The germline V and J ends were trimmed by 4 bases and 6 bases, with 22 bases remaining between them. CDR3 amino acids: CASSSYRASTRSEQYF. The CDR3 DNA follows: TGTGCCAGCAGTTCCTACCGGGCCTCTACACGGTCCGAGCAGTACTTC.

Ten or more counts support this clonotype. V is TRBV30 and J is TRBJ2-1; 9 bases line up with TRBD2. V trimming: 1 base; J trimming: 6 bases; junction bases outside the gene matches: 10. CDR3 length: 16 residues. CDR1 GTSNPN and CDR2 SVGIG come from the germline V gene (reference sequence). The DNA for the CDR3 is TGTGCCTGGAGTGCCCAGGGACTAGCAAAGAGCAATGAGCAGTTCTTC. Protein product: CAWSAQGLAKSNEQFF.

The chain combines TRBV7-8 with TRBJ2-7, with D possibly matching TRBD1 (6 bases). CDR1 and CDR2 from the germline V gene are SGHVS and FQNEAQ. CDR3 length: 15 amino acids. V lost 5 bases and J lost 4, with 18 bases in between. CDR3 nucleotide sequence: TGTGCCAGCAGCGATGAGTCACAGGGAATATACGAGCAGTACTTC. Its translation is CASSDESQGIYEQYF.

The rearrangement uses TRBV6-2 or TRBV6-3 and TRBJ1-5; D unclear. The CDR3 runs to 15 residues. The germline V gene has CDR1 MNHEY and CDR2 SVGEGT. V lost 8 bases and J lost 1, with 15 bases in between. Here the CDR3 DNA reads TGTGCCAGCTGTACCACCGGAACGAGCAATCAGCCCCAGCATTTT. It encodes CASCTTGTSNQPQHF.

This clonotype showed up just a few times. V gene TRBV11-1 combines with J gene TRBJ2-4, with 13 bases identical to TRBD2. Germline-derived CDR1 and CDR2 are SGHAT and FQDESV (reference sequence). CDR3 length: 18 residues. The V segment lost 4 bases and the J segment 1 base; nucleotides outside the gene matches: 7. The CDR3 nucleotides are TGTGCCAGCAGCTCACTAGCGGGGGGGGATTGGGCCAAAAACATTCAGTACTTC. Its translation: CASSSLAGGDWAKNIQYF.

This clonotype occurred many times. The J gene is TRBJ2-7, the V gene TRBV12-3 or TRBV12-4, with 12 nucleotides matching TRBD2. This CDR3 has 16 residues. With 4 bases clipped from V and 5 bases from J, the junction kept 9 bases outside the gene matches. The CDR3 protein is CASSSSTSGRGDEQYF. CDR3 nucleotides: TGTGCCAGCAGTTCCTCGACTAGCGGGAGAGGGGACGAGCAGTACTTC.

This clonotype was seen a handful of times. The germline gene is not matched at one end of the junction; a read error may be the cause. The chain employs TRBV5-5 and TRBJ2-1; the match to TRBD2 covers 10 bases. CDR1 and CDR2 from the germline V gene are SGHKS and YYEKEE (reference sequence). This CDR3 has 12 amino acids. CDR3 residues: CASSVGLAELLF. As DNA, the CDR3 is TGTGCCAGCAGCGTAGGACTAGCGGAACTACTCTTC. The full variable domain, its missing parts supplied by reference TRBV5-5 and TRBJ2-1, is DAGVTQSPTHLIKTRGQQVTLRCSPISGHKSVSWYQQVLGQGPQFIFQYYEKEERGRGNFPDRFSARQFPNYSSELNVNALLLGDSALYLCASSVGLAELLFGPGTRLTVL.

This clonotype was counted at least ten times. The chain employs TRBV5-1 and TRBJ2-5; 9 positions agree with TRBD1. Germline V gene sequence: CDR1 SGHRS, CDR2 YFSETQ. V dropped 2 bases and J dropped 7; count of bases not matched to a gene: 9. This CDR3 comprises 15 residues. The CDR3 is CASSLKRQGVGTQYF. In nucleotides, the CDR3 is TGCGCCAGCAGCTTAAAGAGACAGGGGGTTGGGACCCAGTACTTC.

The chain joins TRBV5-1 to TRBJ1-3, with TRBD1 identical over 7 bases. Germline loops: CDR1 SGHRS, CDR2 YFSETQ. The V gene end was trimmed by 7 bases and the J gene end by 0 bases; junction bases not matched to a gene: 7. This CDR3 spans 15 amino acids. The DNA of the CDR3 is TGCGCCAGCGGCCGGGACAGCTTCTCTGGAAACACCATATATTTT. Translation: CASGRDSFSGNTIYF.

This clonotype was detected ten times or more. V is TRBV29-1 and J is TRBJ2-1; 10 nucleotides line up with TRBD2. The CDR3 contains 14 residues. Looked up from germline, CDR1 is SQVTM and CDR2 is ANQGSEA. V lost 6 bases and J lost 7; bases outside the gene matches: 9. CDR3 DNA sequence: TGCAGCGTCCTGATACCGGGACTAGCGAATGAGCAGTTCTTC. Amino acids: CSVLIPGLANEQFF.